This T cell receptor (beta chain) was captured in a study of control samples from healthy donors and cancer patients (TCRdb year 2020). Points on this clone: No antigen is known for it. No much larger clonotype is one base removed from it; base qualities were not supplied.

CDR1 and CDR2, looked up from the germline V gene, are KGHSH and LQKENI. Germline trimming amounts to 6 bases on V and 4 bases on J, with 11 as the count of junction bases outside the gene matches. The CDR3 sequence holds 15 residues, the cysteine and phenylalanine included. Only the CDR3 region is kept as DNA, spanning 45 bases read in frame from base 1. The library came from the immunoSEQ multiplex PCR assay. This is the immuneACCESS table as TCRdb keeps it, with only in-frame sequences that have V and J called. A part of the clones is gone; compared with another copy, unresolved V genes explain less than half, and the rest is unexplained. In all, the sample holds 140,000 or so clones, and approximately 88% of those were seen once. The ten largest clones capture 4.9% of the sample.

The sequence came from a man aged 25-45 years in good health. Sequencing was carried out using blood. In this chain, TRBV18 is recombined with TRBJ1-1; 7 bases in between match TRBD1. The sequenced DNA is TGTGCCAGCTCGTCTCTACAGGGGATCACCACTGAAGCTTTCTTT. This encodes CASSSLQGITTEAFF.